This is a list of T cell receptor beta chains from one sample in a study of chemoradiotherapy in HPV16-positive cancers. Some clones are missing from TCRdb's copy, which holds only in-frame ones; the method was immunoSEQ multiplex PCR. Of some 16,000 clones in the sample, just under 80% were seen once. The material was obtained from a patient who underwent chemoradiotherapy. The receptors originated from a human donor with HPV-associated anogenital cancer. Each CDR3 is given with its conserved first and last residue. D genes are given only for firm matches.

CDR3: CASGRTGTVGEQYF
D: -
V: TRBV5-5
J: TRBJ2-7

CDR3: CASSSQALWITYEQYF
D: -
V: TRBV19
J: TRBJ2-7

CDR3: CASSLGTGRYGYTF
D: TRBD1
V: TRBV5-1
J: TRBJ1-2

CDR3: CASSLGHGKAEAFF
D: -
V: TRBV2
J: TRBJ1-1

CDR3: CASGRGSGNEQFF
D: -
V: TRBV19
J: TRBJ2-1

CDR3: CASSQDGSGYTF
D: -
V: TRBV4-2
J: TRBJ1-2

CDR3: CASSLEHGTDTQYF
D: -
V: TRBV7-8
J: TRBJ2-3

CDR3: CASSLPGGGLYEQYF
D: TRBD2
V: TRBV28
J: TRBJ2-7

CDR3: CASSSPDRPGYGYTF
D: -
V: TRBV7-9
J: TRBJ1-2

CDR3: CATSRDVADTQYF
D: -
V: TRBV15
J: TRBJ2-3

CDR3: CASSSTRTGGFYEQYF
D: TRBD1
V: TRBV7-9
J: TRBJ2-7

CDR3: CASISRAGELFF
D: -
V: TRBV19
J: TRBJ2-2

CDR3: CASKKQHHPSYEQYF
D: -
V: TRBV19
J: TRBJ2-7

CDR3: CASSQEGGGLQETQYF
D: -
V: TRBV4-1
J: TRBJ2-5

CDR3: CASRDGTLYGYTF
D: -
V: TRBV2
J: TRBJ1-2

CDR3: CASGDEASGNTIYF
D: -
V: TRBV13
J: TRBJ1-3

CDR3: CASYRQADYEQYF
D: -
V: TRBV28
J: TRBJ2-7

CDR3: CATSRTTGVGAGANVLTF
D: TRBD1
V: TRBV15
J: TRBJ2-6

CDR3: CASSLGDRRNEQFF
D: TRBD1
V: TRBV9
J: TRBJ2-1

CDR3: CASSLGGGASRDNEQFF
D: TRBD2
V: TRBV5-1
J: TRBJ2-1

CDR3: CASSQVGVMNTEAFF
D: -
V: TRBV4-1
J: TRBJ1-1

CDR3: CASSSRRNSATGELFF
D: -
V: TRBV7-3
J: TRBJ2-2

CDR3: CASSSPPAGGSYGYTF
D: TRBD1
V: TRBV28
J: TRBJ1-2

CDR3: CASSGGQLNTEAFF
D: TRBD1
V: TRBV9
J: TRBJ1-1

CDR3: CASSSGQGALEQYF
D: TRBD1
V: TRBV19
J: TRBJ2-7

CDR3: CASSFMGQGGVYNEQFF
D: TRBD1
V: TRBV7-8
J: TRBJ2-1

CDR3: CASSLYGQPQHF
D: -
V: TRBV28
J: TRBJ1-5

CDR3: CASSHIPHEQYF
D: -
V: TRBV7-9
J: TRBJ2-7

CDR3: CASSLVPQTVVTEAFF
D: -
V: TRBV7-2
J: TRBJ1-1

CDR3: CASSTLREGSSYNEQFF
D: -
V: TRBV19
J: TRBJ2-1

CDR3: CASSLQRGASHNEQFF
D: TRBD2
V: TRBV7-8
J: TRBJ2-1

CDR3: CASSPRQGWDTGELFF
D: TRBD1
V: TRBV5-1
J: TRBJ2-2

CDR3: CASSKASSTDTQYF
D: -
V: TRBV21-1
J: TRBJ2-3

CDR3: CASSLTGVLFGNTIYF
D: TRBD1
V: TRBV28
J: TRBJ1-3

CDR3: CASSASRGSTDTQYF
D: -
V: TRBV7-2
J: TRBJ2-3

CDR3: CASNPLGTGEQYF
D: -
V: TRBV2
J: TRBJ2-7

CDR3: CASSHPPGQPNEQFF
D: -
V: TRBV4-1
J: TRBJ2-1

CDR3: CASSLTGAYEQYF
D: TRBD1
V: TRBV7-2
J: TRBJ2-7

CDR3: CASSLSASSGNTIYF
D: -
V: TRBV5-1
J: TRBJ1-3

CDR3: CASTPRGGADGYTF
D: TRBD1
V: TRBV6-1
J: TRBJ1-2

CDR3: CASSQAPFSGGTDTQYF
D: TRBD2
V: TRBV14
J: TRBJ2-3

CDR3: CASRGLGDNQPQHF
D: -
V: TRBV28
J: TRBJ1-5

CDR3: CASREELLNTEAFF
D: -
V: TRBV2
J: TRBJ1-1

CDR3: CASSRNQETQYF
D: -
V: TRBV7-2
J: TRBJ2-5

CDR3: CASSLETSSSDEQYF
D: -
V: TRBV27
J: TRBJ2-7

CDR3: CASSQDRVGPLDYGYTF
D: -
V: TRBV4-3
J: TRBJ1-2

CDR3: CASPGTGGNQPQHF
D: TRBD1
V: TRBV6-5
J: TRBJ1-5

CDR3: CASSGAGQSNQPQHF
D: TRBD1
V: TRBV19
J: TRBJ1-5

CDR3: CASTVGIMNTEAFF
D: -
V: TRBV19
J: TRBJ1-1

CDR3: CASSPYQTGTYGYTF
D: TRBD1
V: TRBV28
J: TRBJ1-2

CDR3: CASRKDTRNTEAFF
D: -
V: TRBV2
J: TRBJ1-1

CDR3: CASSLVGGRADTQYF
D: TRBD2
V: TRBV7-2
J: TRBJ2-3

CDR3: CASSLTGHTEAFF
D: -
V: TRBV28
J: TRBJ1-1

CDR3: CASSFLTGYSNQPQHF
D: TRBD1
V: TRBV7-8
J: TRBJ1-5

CDR3: CASSQISGFNEKLFF
D: -
V: TRBV4-1
J: TRBJ1-4

CDR3: CASRNSGGARDTQYF
D: TRBD2
V: TRBV7-9
J: TRBJ2-3

CDR3: CASSLTDSGTRETQYF
D: TRBD2
V: TRBV28
J: TRBJ2-5

CDR3: CASSLTNRGEQYF
D: TRBD1
V: TRBV7-3
J: TRBJ2-7

CDR3: CASSLTSPSTDTQYF
D: -
V: TRBV5-1
J: TRBJ2-3